A single sample gave rise to the 4 T cell receptor beta chains below, sequenced in a study of blood T cell repertoires in COVID-19. Produced via immunoSEQ multiplex PCR; TCRdb's table is partial and in-frame only. Of about 330,000 clones listed, more than 75% are singletons. Sample: PBMCs or T cells enriched from blood (not recorded which). These receptors came from a woman aged 25-40 years who had recovered from COVID-19.

Of note for this clone: The same CDR3 arises from other DNA sequences in this sample as well. The CDR3 DNA follows: TGTGCCAGCAGCCCGGGACAGGGGAACTATGGCTACACCTTC. Translation: CASSPGQGNYGYTF. The chain is built from TRBV7-9 and TRBJ1-2; 10 bases map to TRBD1. Germline V gene data show CDR1 as SEHNR and CDR2 as FQNEAQ (reference sequence). The CDR3 extends over 14 amino acids. With 5 bases clipped from V and 2 bases from J, the junction kept 2 bases outside the gene matches.

This clone appeared once. The gene calls are TRBV23-1 and TRBJ2-7; D is perhaps TRBD2 (6 bases). TRBV23-1 belongs to the ORF category, with a function that is uncertain. CDR3 size: 15 residues. The V end lost 0 bases, the J end lost 3 bases, and 12 bases lay between the germline ends. As DNA, the CDR3 is TGCGCCAGCAGTCAATCGGGGGGTGCAGACTACGAGCAGTACTTC. This codes for CASSQSGGADYEQYF.

The gene calls are TRBV10-1 and TRBJ1-1; D not resolved. Germline loops: CDR1 WNHNN, CDR2 SYGVQD (reference sequence). This CDR3 contains 14 residues. Deletions cut 2 bases from V and 6 bases from J, with 13 bases between. The CDR3 reads CASSEEPLAAEAFF. Written as DNA, the CDR3 is TGCGCCAGCAGTGAGGAACCTCTGGCGGCTGAAGCTTTCTTT.

This chain links TRBV28 with TRBJ2-2, with a tentative D call TRBD1 (6 bases). There are 13 residues in the CDR3. Germline CDR1 and CDR2: MDHEN and SYDVKM. V was trimmed by 9 bases and J by 8 bases, leaving 16 bases between them. This CDR3 reads CASTRDIGGELFF. CDR3 nucleotide sequence: TGTGCCAGTACCCGGGACATCGGGGGGGAGCTGTTTTTT.